This TCR beta chain derives from a study of metastatic and nonmetastatic thyroid tumors. MiXCR was used by TCRdb to re-call the PCR reads. The sample comprises about 93,000 clones, roughly 13% of which are singletons, and around 10% rests with the top ten. Patients had received no treatment of any kind before thyroid surgery. CDR1 and CDR2 (germline): DFQATT, SNEGSKA (reference sequence). Trimming removed 0 bases from V and 3 bases from J, with 18 bases in between. CDR3 length: 16 amino acids. Ten or more counts support this clone. The sequenced sample was blood. The gene calls are TRBV20-1 and TRBJ2-7; D remains unclear. This TCR came from a female donor with papillary thyroid cancer or a benign thyroid nodule (not recorded which). Some clones in this sample may be carry-over from other donors' samples. DNA of the CDR3: TGCAGTGCTAGAGATATCGCGGAAACCCGGGTCTACGAGCAGTACTTC. The encoded protein is CSARDIAETRVYEQYF.